The subject of this entry is one T cell receptor (beta chain). Antigen: not known. Under the authors' procedure: Construction of a distant-metastasis classifier for papillary thyroid cancer relied on CDR3 differences across clinicopathological groups. MiXCR re-clonotyped the PCR reads for TCRdb. For this entry, the V and J calls and clone size follow TCRdb and not the study's own pipeline. The sample has about 16,000 clones, about 13% seen once. This record belongs to a study of metastatic and nonmetastatic thyroid tumors. About the study: Comparative analysis of repertoires was undertaken across blood and tumor or nodule tissue obtained from malignant and benign thyroid patients.

Findings and limits, study-wide: According to reports, the diversity of TCR beta was significantly higher in malignant thyroid tumors than in benign nodules, and this held in both blood and tumor samples.

Until they underwent thyroid surgery, no patient had received any treatment. Per the germline V gene, CDR1 is MGHRA and CDR2 is YSYEKL. The CDR3 loop spans 16 amino acids. Unmatched junction bases numbered 6, after V lost 4 bases and J lost 3 bases. Sequenced sample: blood. The V gene is TRBV4-1, the J gene TRBJ2-1; the match to TRBD2 covers 10 bases. The origin of this receptor is a female donor with papillary thyroid cancer or a benign thyroid nodule (not recorded which). Some clones in this sample may be carry-over from other donors' samples. CDR3 sequence (DNA): TGCGCCAGCAGCCTCCGGACTAGCGGAGTCTACAATGAGCAGTTCTTC. This sequence encodes CASSLRTSGVYNEQFF.